This T cell receptor (beta chain) emerged from a study of spatial heterogeneity in lung cancer (dated 2019 in TCRdb). The study in broad terms: More beta-chain than alpha-chain transcripts were consistently detected, likely reflecting higher beta-chain transcript abundance. Nonsynonymous mutation counts, determined by whole-exome sequencing of tumor tissue, were related to features of the TCR repertoire. In tumor regions, TCR transcript counts showed a strong correlation with a T cell transcriptional module score from matched bulk RNA-seq. Both alpha and beta chains were TCR-sequenced in samples taken at surgery, namely 220 tumor regions, 63 to 70 matched nontumor lung samples and 56 PBMC samples. In the raw uncorrected reads, each unique combination of TCR and UMI appeared more than ten times on average. The study quantitatively compared TCR alpha and beta repertoires across multiple tumor regions, matched nontumor lung and blood in non-small cell lung cancer. Points the paper makes about the study in general: A correlation was observed between the number of expanded intratumoral alpha and beta TCRs and the tumor nonsynonymous mutation count. TCR-seq was estimated to cover only approximately 6.6% of tumor T cells for alpha chains and about 13% for beta chains. Counts of ubiquitous and regional expanded TCRs were found to correlate with counts of ubiquitous and regional nonsynonymous mutations, respectively. Additional single-cell paired TCR alpha and beta sequencing was considered necessary to confirm, at a functional level, the hypothesis that regional TCRs recognize regional mutations.

Read against the paper, the sample's time point label means: sample taken at primary tumor resection. Donors were approximately 72 patients with early-stage, untreated non-small cell lung cancer from the lung TRACERx cohort. For TCR sequencing, whole RNA was extracted from tumor and nontumor lung tissue, or from cryopreserved PBMC samples, and no cell sorting was done. Only patients with enough RNA available from two or more tumor regions were chosen for TCR sequencing. A lung pathologist reviewed the tumor and adjacent nontumor lung specimens before the specimens were selected. In this sample, this clonotype turned up many times. Its antigen is still unknown. No clone much larger than this one lies a single base away; base qualities are absent. Library preparation used 5' RACE. Sequencing used a NextSeq 500. In the TCR library protocol, a unique molecular identifier was attached to each TCR cDNA molecule so that PCR and sequencing errors could be corrected. As for how the authors treated the data: Decombinator tools were used for TCR identification, UMI-based error correction and CDR3 extraction. TCRs above a frequency of 2 per 1,000, corresponding to the top 1% of the tumor frequency distribution, were defined as expanded. Expanded tumor TCRs were classed as regional if statistically deemed absent (corrected P<0.05) from at least one tumor region, otherwise ubiquitous. Rényi diversity was computed with the R vegan package after subsampling each repertoire 100 times to 5,000 TCRs. CDR3 similarity networks were constructed using string-kernel similarity of amino acid triplets, with links drawn between CDR3s whose pairwise similarity was above 0.82. TCRdb handled the public reads itself, with Q25 trimming in fastp and clone calling in MiXCR, and kept productive beta chains. Identical CDR3 protein sequences are pooled into one entry, listed with their most common genes and DNA. The authors' filters were not applied to this entry. The sample yields 9,400 or so distinct CDR3 sequences; 8.7% were counted once. Of the sample, 9.5% to 15% is held by the ten largest clones.

This specimen consisted of lung tumor tissue, obtained at surgery. The TCR originated in a female donor with early-stage non-small cell lung cancer.

CDR3 loop: CASSPGTSGDYNEQFF. The DNA is TGTGCCAGCAGTCCCGGGACTAGCGGGGACTACAATGAGCAGTTCTTC. The rearrangement combines TRBV2 with TRBJ2-1; the central 13 bases match TRBD2. There are 16 amino acids in the CDR3, from cysteine to phenylalanine inclusive. The entry retains the CDR3 DNA only, 48 bases that are in frame from base 1. CDR1 is given as SNHLY and CDR2 as FYNNEI, both from the germline V gene. Ends trimmed: V by 5 bases, J by 3 bases; bases unmatched to a gene: 4.